This T cell receptor beta chain derives from a study of T cells after yellow fever vaccination. This CDR3 is built from 16 residues. Germline assignment: CDR1 SGHTA and CDR2 FQGNSA. V lost 5 bases, J lost 0 bases, and 15 bases lay in between. MiXCR, applied by TCRdb to the 5' RACE reads, yields one record per CDR3 protein. The sample contains hundreds of thousands of distinct CDR3 sequences, around 13% of which appear only once. This clonotype was detected a few times. The antigen remains undetermined. General study findings and limits: Subsequent booster samples again held most clones from primary vaccination (96% CD4, roughly 91% CD8).

The sequence was collected from a man aged 18 to 29 who received the YFV17D yellow fever vaccine. The sample consisted of CD4+ T cells sorted from PBMCs, taken 15 days after the yellow fever booster vaccination. The chain couples TRBV7-2 to TRBJ2-3, with a tentative D call TRBD1 (6 bases). CDR3 coding DNA: TGTGCCAGCAGCCCGATAAGGGGGACCAGCACAGATACGCAGTATTTT. It yields the protein CASSPIRGTSTDTQYF.